The 9 T cell receptor beta chains below come from one sample, sequenced in a study of CD4 T cells in relation to SARS-CoV-2 and coronaviruses. Profiling relied on immunoSEQ multiplex PCR, and the TCRdb table lists in-frame clones only, not all of them. The sample carries 36,000 or so clones, 77% recorded once. Their recognized antigens are unknown. Sequenced: memory CD4+ T cells from PBMCs, cultured in vitro. The receptors were gathered from an adult with COVID-19.

V is TRBV14 and J is TRBJ2-2; the D gene is possibly TRBD2 (5 bases). Trimming left V 1 base short and J 3 bases short, with 9 bases between. CDR1 is SGHDN and CDR2 is FVKESK in the germline V gene. The CDR3 runs to 15 residues. The CDR3 sequence is CASSQVSGYTGELFF. CDR3 bases: TGTGCCAGCAGCCAAGTTTCGGGGTACACCGGGGAGCTGTTTTTT.

V and J are TRBV4-1 and TRBJ2-5, with 7 nucleotides matching TRBD2. Germline CDR1 MGHRA, CDR2 YSYEKL. V dropped 3 bases and J dropped 2; count of bases not matched to a gene: 9. This CDR3 is 16 amino acids long. The CDR3 sequence: CASSQAQRDPQETQYF. The CDR3 nucleotides are TGCGCCAGCAGCCAGGCCCAGCGGGACCCACAAGAGACCCAGTACTTC.

The chain couples TRBV6-5 to TRBJ1-4, with a tentative D call TRBD1 (5 bases). CDR1 is MNHEY, CDR2 SVGAGI, per germline. The CDR3 spans 15 residues. The V end lost 6 bases, the J end lost 3 bases, and 14 bases lay between the germline ends. DNA of the CDR3: TGTGCCAGCAGCCGCCTTCGGGGGGCTAATGAAAAACTGTTTTTT. Protein sequence: CASSRLRGANEKLFF.

This chain links TRBV12-3 or TRBV12-4 with TRBJ1-1; TRBD1 is a possible D gene (6 bases). V lost 8 bases, J lost 4 bases, and 14 bases lay in between. The CDR3 sequence is 13 residues long. The DNA of the CDR3 is TGTGCCAGCTGCGTACAGGGTCCCACTGAAGCTTTCTTT. This translates into CASCVQGPTEAFF.

This sequence joins TRBV3-1 (or the pseudogene TRBV3-2) and TRBJ2-7; D unresolved. This CDR3 spans 14 amino acids. Germline V lookup: CDR1 LGHDT, CDR2 YNNKEL (reference sequence). V was pared by 1 base and J by 4 bases, with 11 bases between. CDR3 nucleotides: TGTGCCAGCAGCCAAGCCCCCTCCGCTTACGAGCAGTACTTC. This gives the protein CASSQAPSAYEQYF.

V gene TRBV28 combines with J gene TRBJ1-2; D is possibly TRBD1 (6 bases). Per the germline V gene, CDR1 is MDHEN and CDR2 is SYDVKM. The CDR3 sequence is 13 residues long. V gave up 6 bases and J gave up 4 bases, with 12 bases separating them. CDR3 region: CASRGRGPYGYTF. DNA for the CDR3: TGTGCCAGCAGGGGCAGGGGACCCTATGGCTACACCTTC.

In its sample, this clone was seen once. V gene TRBV7-9 combines with J gene TRBJ2-5; no clear D. CDR1 and CDR2 (germline): SEHNR, FQNEAQ (reference sequence). The CDR3 runs 15 residues. The ends were cut back, 2 bases at V and 0 bases at J, with 10 bases in the middle. CDR3 in DNA: TGTGCCAGCAGCTTAAACGGGCGGAACCAAGAGACCCAGTACTTC. Translating it yields CASSLNGRNQETQYF.

The V call is TRBV5-6, the J call TRBJ2-5; 8 bases match TRBD2. V dropped 2 bases and J dropped 3; count of bases not matched to a gene: 6. Germline CDR1 and CDR2: SGHDT and YYEEEE. CDR3 size: 15 residues. The CDR3 region has the DNA TGTGCCAGCAGCTTTCGAGCGGGACTAGAAGAGACCCAGTACTTC. As protein: CASSFRAGLEETQYF.

The sample holds a few counts of this clone. The chain links TRBV28 to TRBJ1-2; unclear D gene. The CDR3 is 10 amino acids. In germline, CDR1 is MDHEN, CDR2 SYDVKM. V lost 5 bases and J 4 bases, leaving 2 bases between the germline ends. Written as DNA, the CDR3 is TGTGCCAGCAGTCGCTATGGCTACACCTTC. Translation: CASSRYGYTF.